This T cell receptor beta chain was recovered during a study of T cells in Graves' hyperthyroidism and ophthalmopathy. This clonotype was observed many times. The V and J ends lost 5 bases and 6 bases respectively, with 14 bases between them. The germline V gene encodes CDR1 SEHNR and CDR2 FQNEAQ (reference sequence). The CDR3 runs 14 residues. Amplification of TCR beta CDR3 regions used RNA as the template. The HTBI primer set served for first-round RT-PCR of the TCR CDR3. In TCRdb, the multiplex PCR reads were re-called with MiXCR into one record per CDR3 protein. The data show 220,000 or so distinct CDR3 sequences, with around 17% seen just once and about 29% held by the top ten.

The chain uses TRBV7-9 and TRBJ1-5; unclear D gene. The sample consisted of blood. This TCR derives from a woman younger than 30 with Graves' ophthalmopathy. The CDR3 coding sequence is TGTGCCAGCAGCGTCGACATCATCGGTCAGCCCCAGCATTTT. It is translated as CASSVDIIGQPQHF.